The rows below give T cell receptor beta chains drawn from one sample of a study of a mutant IDH1 vaccine in newly diagnosed glioma. Only in-frame clones appear in the TCRdb table, and some are missing; sequencing was by immunoSEQ multiplex PCR. Of some 120,000 clones listed, over 75% were seen once; the top ten hold under 7%. No antigen is known for these receptors. This sample comprised PBMCs, obtained from a glioma patient whose treatment included an IDH1 peptide vaccine. The receptors stem from a man in his forties with glioma. The CDR3 runs from the conserved cysteine through the conserved F or W. A D gene is named only where the DNA matches it firmly. Clone size is not always given. Where it is, it says once, few, many or a class for expanded clones.

J gene	clone size	V gene	D gene	CDR3 DNA	CDR3 protein
TRBJ2-7	NA	TRBV11-3	NA	TGTGCCAGCAGCTTAAGAAGGGGGAGCGAGCAGTACTTC	CASSLRRGSEQYF
TRBJ2-1	few	TRBV4-3	TRBD2	TGCGCCAGCAGCCAAGGTCTAGCGGATTACAATGAGCAGTTCTTC	CASSQGLADYNEQFF
TRBJ2-1	NA	TRBV5-4	NA	TGTGCCAGCAGCCAAGCGGGCCTATACAATGAGCAGTTCTTC	CASSQAGLYNEQFF
TRBJ1-5	NA	TRBV6-5	NA	TGTGCCAGCAGTCCCCGGGACGGCACTAATCAGCCCCAGCATTTT	CASSPRDGTNQPQHF
TRBJ1-4	many	TRBV7-8	NA	TGTGCCAGCAGCTTACGGGAGCAGAAACTGTTTTTT	CASSLREQKLFF
TRBJ2-5	NA	TRBV29-1	NA	TGCAGCGCGCAGGAAGAGACCCAGTACTTC	CSAQEETQYF
TRBJ2-1	NA	TRBV7-3	NA	TGTGCCAGCAGCTTGATTGGGGGCCTCTCCTACAATGAGCAGTTCTTC	CASSLIGGLSYNEQFF
TRBJ1-2	NA	TRBV6-6	NA	TGTGCCAGCAGTCAGGGACTCCCGGCTACCTTC	CASSQGLPATF
TRBJ1-2	NA	TRBV4-3	TRBD1	TGCGCCAGCAGCCAAGATGTTATCGGGACAGCCCCTGGTGGCTACACCTTC	CASSQDVIGTAPGGYTF
TRBJ2-2	NA	TRBV19	TRBD1	TGTGCCAGTAGTACAGTCAGGACAGGGATCAACACCGGGGAGCTGTTTTTT	CASSTVRTGINTGELFF
TRBJ1-4	NA	TRBV6-5	TRBD1	TGTGCCAGCAGACGGACAGGGGGCTCGGAAAAACTGTTTTTT	CASRRTGGSEKLFF
TRBJ2-7	NA	TRBV9	NA	TGTGCCAGCAGCGTAGAACCCAGGACCTACGAGCAGTACTTC	CASSVEPRTYEQYF
TRBJ2-5	NA	TRBV11-1	TRBD2	TGTGCCAGCAGCTTATCCTCATCTAGCGGGAAAGAGACCCAGTACTTC	CASSLSSSSGKETQYF
TRBJ1-1	NA	TRBV5-4	NA	TGTGCCAGCAGCACAGGGACAACGAACACTGAAGCTTTCTTT	CASSTGTTNTEAFF
TRBJ1-4	NA	TRBV15	TRBD1	TGTGCCACCAGCACCGAGGGACAGCATAATGAAAAACTGTTTTTT	CATSTEGQHNEKLFF
TRBJ2-5	NA	TRBV6-1	NA	TGTGCCAGCAGTCTAGCAGGGGAGACCCAGTACTTC	CASSLAGETQYF
TRBJ2-2	NA	TRBV2	NA	TGTGCCAGCAGTGAAACGAGCTTTACCGGGGAGCTGTTTTTT	CASSETSFTGELFF
TRBJ2-3	NA	TRBV5-4	NA	TGTGCCAGCAGCTTCAGCGGAGTTAGCACAGATACGCAGTATTTT	CASSFSGVSTDTQYF
TRBJ1-1	many	TRBV9	NA	TGTGCCAGCAGCTCCAAGACGGGAGTTTCGTTCACTGAAGCTTTCTTT	CASSSKTGVSFTEAFF
TRBJ2-1	NA	TRBV7-9	NA	TGTGCCAGCAGCTTAGAGGGGAGACCGGCTGAGCAGTTCTTC	CASSLEGRPAEQFF
TRBJ2-6	NA	TRBV7-2	TRBD1	TGTGCCAGCAGCCTGACAGGGGGCGCCTTAGCTGGGGCCAACGTCCTGACTTTC	CASSLTGGALAGANVLTF